This T cell receptor (beta chain) was sequenced during a study of neurological immune-mediated disorders. TCRdb itself ran the 5' RACE reads through MiXCR, one entry per CDR3 protein. Among approximately 100,000 distinct CDR3 sequences listed, roughly 3.3% were seen once. This clonotype was observed many times. CDR3 length equals 15 residues. V gave up 7 bases and J gave up 4 bases; unmatched junction bases: 7. What was sequenced was PBMCs. The clonotype was recovered from a woman between 50 and 59 years old with multiple sclerosis. The V gene is TRBV12-3 or TRBV12-4, the J gene TRBJ2-1; 10 positions match TRBD1. The CDR3 reads CASIPDRGIYNEQFF. The CDR3 DNA follows: TGTGCCAGCATCCCGGACAGGGGGATTTACAATGAGCAGTTCTTC.